The next 15 T cell receptor beta chains were all read from a single sample in a study of Graves' ophthalmopathy and Graves' hyperthyroidism. For repertoire sequencing, the TCR beta CDR3 regions were amplified from RNA transcripts. An opening RT-PCR round employed HTBI primers and preceded a second-round multiplex PCR. TCRdb processed the multiplex PCR reads anew with MiXCR; each CDR3 protein has one entry. The data show 600,000 to 650,000 distinct CDR3 sequences, about a fifth seen once. The sequenced material came from peripheral blood. Receptor source: a woman under 30 with stable Graves' hyperthyroidism. Some clones in this sample may be carry-over from other donors' samples.

This clonotype appeared many times. The rearrangement links TRBV24-1 to TRBJ2-5, with 8 bases aligning to TRBD1. This CDR3 has 16 residues. Looked up from germline, CDR1 is KGHDR and CDR2 is SFDVKD. V gave up 4 bases and J gave up 2 bases; unmatched junction bases: 8. CDR3 loop: CATSDPTGGGQETQYF. For the CDR3, the DNA is TGTGCCACCAGTGACCCAACAGGGGGAGGACAAGAGACCCAGTACTTC.

In regard to this clonotype: It is likely a read error, because the conserved phenylalanine at the end of the CDR3 is missing. The chain employs TRBV12-3 or TRBV12-4 and TRBJ1-2; D call uncertain. The V gene lost 8 bases and the J gene lost 0 bases, with 13 bases spanning the gap. The CDR3 consists of 14 residues. The CDR3 region has the DNA TGTGCCAGCTCACCAGGCAGCTCTAACTATGGCTACACCTAC. Residues: CASSPGSSNYGYTY.

The chain recombines TRBV7-3 with TRBJ2-7; 9 bases line up with TRBD2. Trimming took 5 bases from V and 4 from J; bases not matched to a gene: 9. Per the germline V gene, CDR1 is SGHTA and CDR2 is FQGTGA. There are 15 residues in the CDR3. CDR3 nucleotides: TGTGCCAGCAGCCCCGATAGCGGGGGTCCGTACGAGCAGTACTTC. Amino acid sequence: CASSPDSGGPYEQYF.

This clonotype has at least ten counts. The chain carries TRBV30 and TRBJ1-1; D gene uncertain. The length of the CDR3 is 12 residues. The germline V and J ends were trimmed by 0 bases and 5 bases, with 7 bases remaining between them. Germline CDR1 is GTSNPN and CDR2 is SVGIG (reference sequence). CDR3 residues: CAWSVLLTEAFF. In DNA, the CDR3 is TGTGCCTGGAGTGTACTGCTGACTGAAGCTTTCTTT.

Many counts were recorded for this clonotype. J is TRBJ1-5 and V is TRBV5-1, with a tentative D call TRBD1 (6 bases). Trimming took off 4 bases at V and 3 bases at J, with 14 bases between the two ends. The germline V gene has CDR1 SGHRS and CDR2 YFSETQ. The CDR3 loop spans 15 amino acids. In DNA form, the CDR3 reads TGCGCCAGCAGCGCCAGACCAGGGGACAATCAGCCCCAGCATTTT. This sequence encodes CASSARPGDNQPQHF.

This clonotype has ten or more counts. V and J are TRBV30 and TRBJ2-5; 10 bases agree with TRBD1. This CDR3 has 13 residues. The V gene end was trimmed by 4 bases and the J gene end by 4 bases; junction bases not matched to a gene: 3. Germline V gives CDR1 GTSNPN, CDR2 SVGIG (reference sequence). The CDR3 DNA reads TGTGCCTGGACCCGGGACAGGGGAGAGACCCAGTACTTC. It codes for CAWTRDRGETQYF. The complete variable domain, with remaining parts taken from reference TRBV30 and TRBJ2-5, reads SQTIHQWPATLVQPVGSPLSLECTVEGTSNPNLYWYRQAAGRGLQLLFYSVGIGQISSEVPQNLSASRPQDRQFILSSKKLLLSDSGFYLCAWTRDRGETQYFGPGTRLLVL.

Many counts were recorded for this clonotype. The J gene is TRBJ2-7, the V gene TRBV5-1, with a possible D match to TRBD1 (6 bases). The germline V and J ends were trimmed by 0 bases and 4 bases, with 11 bases remaining between them. The CDR3 has 14 residues. CDR1 and CDR2 from the germline V gene are SGHRS and YFSETQ. CDR3 sequence (DNA): TGCGCCAGCAGCTTGGGGGACACCGAATACGAGCAGTACTTC. This gives the protein CASSLGDTEYEQYF.

This clonotype was recorded at least ten times. J is TRBJ2-7 and V is TRBV20-1, with 11 bases that match TRBD2. This CDR3 spans 14 amino acids. The germline gives CDR1 DFQATT, CDR2 SNEGSKA (reference sequence). Trimming at V came to 5 bases and at J to 1 base, leaving 4 bases not matched to a gene. CDR3 nucleotide sequence: TGCAGTGCTCCCCTAGCGGGGGGTTCCTACGAGCAGTACTTC. It yields the protein CSAPLAGGSYEQYF.

In this sample, this clonotype turned up many times. The genes are TRBV27 and TRBJ2-7; TRBD1 matches 7 bases. Trimming at V came to 6 bases and at J to 7 bases, leaving 9 bases not matched to a gene. The CDR3 runs to 13 residues. Germline CDR1 and CDR2: MNHEY and SMNVEV (reference sequence). The CDR3 is CASRSTGAREQYF. CDR3 nucleotides: TGTGCCAGCAGATCTACAGGGGCACGGGAGCAGTACTTC.

This clonotype was counted ten times or more. The genes are TRBV5-1 and TRBJ2-5, with 8 nucleotides matching TRBD1. The CDR3 has 16 amino acids. Germline assignment: CDR1 SGHRS and CDR2 YFSETQ. After removal of 2 bases from V and 0 bases from J, the junction contained 6 bases not matched to a gene. CDR3 coding DNA: TGCGCCAGCAGCTTCCAGGGGGCGGGGTACCAAGAGACCCAGTACTTC. It translates to CASSFQGAGYQETQYF. The complete variable domain, with remaining parts taken from reference TRBV5-1 and TRBJ2-5, reads KAGVTQTPRYLIKTRGQQVTLSCSPISGHRSVSWYQQTPGQGLQFLFEYFSETQRNKGNFPGRFSGRQFSNSRSEMNVSTLELGDSALYLCASSFQGAGYQETQYFGPGTRLLVL.

This clonotype was seen at least ten times. The CDR3 region has the DNA TGTGCCAGCAGTTGGAGACCGTCAACATATGGCTACACCTTC. It specifies CASSWRPSTYGYTF. This chain joins TRBV6-2 or TRBV6-3 and TRBJ1-2; D gene uncertain. Trimming removed 4 bases from V and 5 bases from J, with 14 bases in between. The CDR3 has 14 amino acids. The germline V gene has CDR1 MNHEY and CDR2 SVGEGT.

The V gene is TRBV6-5, the J gene TRBJ2-5, with D unclear. CDR3 length equals 14 residues. V gave up 0 bases and J gave up 2 bases, with 7 bases separating them. Germline V gene lookup returns CDR1 MNHEY and CDR2 SVGAGI. In nucleotides, the CDR3 is TGTGCCAGCAGTTACTCGGTGCGGCAAGAGACCCAGTACTTC. It is translated as CASSYSVRQETQYF.

The V and J genes are TRBV28 and TRBJ1-1, with D maybe TRBD1 (5 bases). This CDR3 has 14 amino acids. V lost 4 bases and J 1 base, leaving 10 bases between the germline ends. From germline, CDR1 is MDHEN and CDR2 SYDVKM. The CDR3 loop is CASSWGWENTEAFF. CDR3 sequence (DNA): TGTGCCAGCAGTTGGGGCTGGGAGAACACTGAAGCTTTCTTT.

This clonotype was detected ten times or more. The chain couples TRBV7-2 to TRBJ1-6, with D perhaps matching TRBD1 (6 bases). Trimming left V 0 bases short and J 18 bases short, with 18 bases between. This CDR3 is built from 14 residues. The germline V gene has CDR1 SGHTA and CDR2 FQGNSA. DNA for the CDR3: TGTGCCAGCAGCTTAGCCTCAATTGCGGGGGCGCGCCACTTT. It specifies CASSLASIAGARHF. Full variable domain (rest looked up from reference TRBV7-2 and TRBJ1-6): GAGVSQSPSNKVTEKGKDVELRCDPISGHTALYWYRQSLGQGLEFLIYFQGNSAPDKSGLPSDRFSAERTGGSVSTLTIQRTQQEDSAVYLCASSLASIAGARHFGNGTRLTVT.

Many counts were recorded for this clonotype. As DNA, the CDR3 is TGTGCCAGCAGTTCCTGGGGAGGGGAGCAGTACTTC. Protein sequence: CASSSWGGEQYF. V is TRBV28 and J is TRBJ2-7, with 7 bases lining up with TRBD2. This CDR3 spans 12 amino acids. With 4 bases clipped from V and 7 bases from J, the junction kept 4 bases outside the gene matches. Germline V CDR1 and CDR2: MDHEN, SYDVKM.